These T cell receptor beta chains were read from a single sample in a study of T cells after yellow fever vaccination. MiXCR, run by TCRdb on the 5' RACE reads, gives a single entry per CDR3 protein. The repertoire holds about 69,000 distinct CDR3 sequences, with 5% to 6.5% as singletons. This sample comprised CD4+ T cells sorted from PBMCs, obtained roughly 14 days after the first yellow fever vaccination. All receptors come from a young man who received the YFV17D yellow fever vaccine. Both conserved end residues are trimmed from each CDR3. A row's size may be missing; if present it is once, few, many or a size class.

clone size	J gene	CDR3 length	V gene	CDR3 protein
many	TRBJ1-2	13	TRBV4-2	ASSQGWDSSYGYT
many	TRBJ1-2	13	TRBV12-3/TRBV12-4	ASSLRPAGDYGYT
many	TRBJ2-7	10	TRBV7-2	ASSLSQYEQY
many	TRBJ2-3	12	TRBV12-3/TRBV12-4	ASSSRDSTDTQY
many	TRBJ2-2	12	TRBV7-2	ASRIGSNNGELF
many	TRBJ2-1	12	TRBV5-1	ASSVQSSYNEQF
many	TRBJ2-6	13	TRBV5-1	ASSLDAAGANVLT
many	TRBJ1-2	13	TRBV6-2/TRBV6-3	ASSYSRGRPYGYT
many	TRBJ1-1	11	TRBV9	ASSVVPNTEAF
many	TRBJ1-1	13	TRBV7-2	ASSLHQGGSTEAF
many	TRBJ2-5	14	TRBV7-2	ASSFPYAGGRETQY
many	TRBJ2-7	11	TRBV6-2/TRBV6-3	ASGSSGGDEQY
many	TRBJ2-2	10	TRBV20-1	SVQGEVGELF
many	TRBJ2-5	13	TRBV5-1	ASSLDTGFQETQY
many	TRBJ2-2	14	TRBV5-5	ASRWETFMNTGELF
many	TRBJ1-4	14	TRBV7-9	ASSLEGAATNEKLF
many	TRBJ1-2	13	TRBV11-2	ASRPMTGSWYGYT
many	TRBJ1-5	12	TRBV7-2	ASSSGTGSFAQH
many	TRBJ1-1	12	TRBV4-2	ASSQRGLNTEAF
many	TRBJ2-5	13	TRBV12-3/TRBV12-4	ASSGAGGRIETQY
many	TRBJ1-2	9	TRBV5-6	ASADPGGYT
NA	TRBJ1-2	10	TRBV30	AWTPGGYGYT
many	TRBJ2-3	13	TRBV25-1	ASSVGRGLGDTQY
many	TRBJ2-5	15	TRBV5-1	ASSLATGTGVQETQY
once	TRBJ2-2	11	TRBV5-6	ARGPGLPGELF
many	TRBJ2-5	14	TRBV4-2	ASSQVTGSNQETQY
NA	TRBJ2-1	14	TRBV24-1	ATSDWDTQRINEQF
many	TRBJ1-5	12	TRBV2	ASSGRDTNQPQH
few	TRBJ2-3	13	TRBV20-1	SARGVPGRTDTQY
NA	TRBJ2-3	14	TRBV20-1	SARDRLAGGTDTQY
many	TRBJ1-2	11	TRBV7-2	ASSLLQGDGYT
few	TRBJ2-3	14	TRBV5-1	ASSLEGAGGPDTQY
many	TRBJ2-1	12	TRBV20-1	SARVAGGPNEQF
many	TRBJ2-3	14	TRBV5-1	ASSLRTSGGPDTQY
many	TRBJ2-1	12	TRBV12-3/TRBV12-4	ASLLLAGMGEQF
many	TRBJ1-5	13	TRBV7-2	ASSPWTGLNQPQH
many	TRBJ1-1	11	TRBV20-1	SATRQSGTEAF
many	TRBJ2-1	15	TRBV7-2	ASSLNPTSGGYNEQF
many	TRBJ2-3	11	TRBV5-4	ARSEGLTDTQY
NA	TRBJ2-7	12	TRBV7-2	ASSLAGQVYEQY
many	TRBJ1-2	11	TRBV6-5	ASSYWGSGGYT
many	TRBJ1-1	11	TRBV20-1	SATDPNGAEAF
many	TRBJ2-3	13	TRBV12-3/TRBV12-4	ASSLRQGLADTQY
many	TRBJ1-2	13	TRBV7-2	ASSFGTSTLYGYT
NA	TRBJ1-1	13	TRBV5-1	ASSRRDTINTEAF
many	TRBJ2-1	11	TRBV5-1	ASSFRLRNEQF